One sample yielded the 7 T cell receptor beta chains listed below, sequenced in a study of blood T cell repertoires in COVID-19. Profiling relied on immunoSEQ multiplex PCR, and the TCRdb table lists in-frame clones only, not all of them. Among roughly 140,000 clones listed, roughly 90% were seen once. The sample consisted of peripheral blood. The receptors come from a man aged 50 to 60 with active or convalescent COVID-19.

V usage is TRBV2 and J usage is TRBJ2-7; 11 bases fit TRBD2. CDR1 is SNHLY, CDR2 FYNNEI, per germline. There are 16 residues in the CDR3. V was clipped by 0 bases and J by 4 bases; unmatched bases: 5. The DNA of the CDR3 is TGTGCCAGCAGTGAAGCTAGCGGGAGGGCCGGGTACGAGCAGTACTTC. Translating it yields CASSEASGRAGYEQYF. Supplemented by reference TRBV2 and TRBJ2-7, the full variable domain reads EPEVTQTPSHQVTQMGQEVILRCVPISNHLYFYWYRQILGQKVEFLVSFYNNEISEKSEIFDDQFSVERPDGSNFTLKIRSTKLEDSAMYFCASSEASGRAGYEQYFGPGTRLTVT.

The chain combines TRBV19 with TRBJ2-4; TRBD1 matches at 9 bases. The length of the CDR3 is 19 residues. V shed 6 bases, J shed 10 bases, and the junction held 25 bases outside the gene matches. Germline-derived CDR1 and CDR2 are LNHDA and SQIVND (reference sequence). The CDR3 DNA follows: TGTGCCAGTAGCCAGGCGGGACAGGGTGTAGGAGGCCCGCGGGGGATTCAGTACTTC. Amino acids: CASSQAGQGVGGPRGIQYF.

The chain links TRBV5-5 to TRBJ2-5; 9 nucleotides align to TRBD2. V gave up 4 bases and J gave up 4 bases; unmatched junction bases: 8. This CDR3 contains 15 residues. Germline CDR1 SGHKS, CDR2 YYEKEE (reference sequence). The CDR3 region has the DNA TGTGCCAGCAGCCTCTTGGGCGGGAGGGTAGAGACCCAGTACTTC. This sequence encodes CASSLLGGRVETQYF.

The CDR3 reads CASSSSVYDTQYF. Written as DNA, the CDR3 is TGTGCCAGCAGCTCTTCCGTCTACGATACGCAGTATTTT. The chain uses TRBV27 and TRBJ2-3; D is unresolved. The CDR3 has 13 amino acids. Trimming removed 6 bases from V and 6 bases from J, with 13 bases in between. The germline V gene encodes CDR1 MNHEY and CDR2 SMNVEV (reference sequence).

The rearrangement uses TRBV6-5 and TRBJ1-6; D possibly corresponds to TRBD1 (5 bases). Trimming removed 7 bases from V and 13 bases from J, with 17 bases in between. Germline assignment: CDR1 MNHEY and CDR2 SVGAGI. The length of the CDR3 is 13 residues. In DNA, the CDR3 is TGTGCCAGCAACCGGGGAGTGGAGGGGCCCCTCCACTTT. Protein sequence: CASNRGVEGPLHF.

This sequence joins TRBV18 and TRBJ2-3, with TRBD2 matching 9 bases. This CDR3 spans 16 amino acids. The V gene's germline CDR1 is KGHSH and CDR2 LQKENI. Germline trimming cut 2 bases from V and 4 bases from J; bases unmatched to any gene: 7. This CDR3 reads CASSPNQREVSDTQYF. The DNA of the CDR3 is TGTGCCAGCTCACCAAACCAGCGGGAGGTCTCAGATACGCAGTATTTT.

The gene calls are TRBV3-1 (or the pseudogene TRBV3-2) and TRBJ2-1; no firm D call. The CDR3 is 15 amino acids. The V gene lost 0 bases and the J gene lost 2 bases, with 8 bases spanning the gap. The germline V gene encodes CDR1 LGHDT and CDR2 YNNKEL (reference sequence). The chain's CDR3 is CASSQDRLPYNEQFF. In nucleotides, the CDR3 is TGTGCCAGCAGCCAAGATCGCCTACCCTACAATGAGCAGTTCTTC.